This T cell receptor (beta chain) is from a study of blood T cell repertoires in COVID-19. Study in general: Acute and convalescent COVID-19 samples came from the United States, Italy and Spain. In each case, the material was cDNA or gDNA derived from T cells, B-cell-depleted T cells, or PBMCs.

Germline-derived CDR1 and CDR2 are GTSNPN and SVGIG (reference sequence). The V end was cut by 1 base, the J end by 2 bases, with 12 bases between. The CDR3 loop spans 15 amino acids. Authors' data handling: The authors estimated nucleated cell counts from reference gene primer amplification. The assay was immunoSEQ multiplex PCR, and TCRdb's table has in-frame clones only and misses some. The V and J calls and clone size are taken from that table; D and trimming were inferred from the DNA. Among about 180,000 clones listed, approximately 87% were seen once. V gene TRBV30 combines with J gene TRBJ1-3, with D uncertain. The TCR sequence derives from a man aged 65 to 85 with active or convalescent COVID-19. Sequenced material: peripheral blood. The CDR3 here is CAWSGSGGTGNTIYF. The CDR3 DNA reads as TGTGCCTGGAGTGGTTCAGGTGGCACTGGAAACACCATATATTTT.